The subject of this entry is one TCR beta chain. With 60 Vbeta and 13 Jbeta primers, the PCR was carried out. The protocol was immunoSEQ multiplex PCR, while the TCRdb copy is restricted to in-frame clones and leaves out a portion. The table includes roughly 130,000 clones, around 8.5% detected once. The data originate from a study of cytomegalovirus exposure and HLA in healthy donors. This CDR3 is 16 amino acids long. Trimming pared 6 bases from V and 2 bases from J, leaving 20 bases between. Germline CDR1 MNHEY, CDR2 SMNVEV (reference sequence). The chain couples TRBV27 to TRBJ2-7; D is possibly TRBD2 (5 bases). This clonotype was obtained from a man aged 40-55 years in good health and CMV-seronegative. Sequenced sample: PBMCs. CDR3 sequence (DNA): TGTGCCAGCAGCCCTGCGGGTGACCTAACTACCTACGAGCAGTACTTC. Protein product: CASSPAGDLTTYEQYF.